The 22 T cell receptor beta chains listed next were all sequenced from one sample in a study of blood T cell repertoires in COVID-19. Assay used: immunoSEQ multiplex PCR; TCRdb lists only in-frame clones, some missing. The sample includes over 100,000 clones, roughly 91% of them seen just once. The sample was peripheral blood. These receptors all stem from a man between 60 and 75 years old with COVID-19, enrolled during active disease.

The genes are TRBV5-1 and TRBJ1-6; TRBD1 matches at 8 bases. Germline V gives CDR1 SGHRS, CDR2 YFSETQ. This CDR3 is built from 18 residues. Trimming took 0 bases from V and 0 from J; bases not matched to a gene: 5. The CDR3 is CASSLAYRGSSYNSPLHF. For the CDR3, the DNA is TGCGCCAGCAGCTTGGCCTACAGGGGGAGCTCCTATAATTCACCCCTCCACTTT.

The chain employs TRBV7-9 and TRBJ1-5, with 7 nucleotides matching TRBD1. This CDR3 is built from 15 residues. The V gene end was trimmed by 5 bases and the J gene end by 5 bases; junction bases not matched to a gene: 9. CDR1 is SEHNR, CDR2 FQNEAQ, per germline (reference sequence). CDR3 residues: CASSREGQSHQPQHF. For the CDR3, the DNA is TGTGCCAGCAGCCGTGAGGGACAGAGCCATCAGCCCCAGCATTTT.

CDR3 residues: CASRPTRTGAGYTF. CDR3 nucleotide sequence: TGCGCCAGCAGGCCAACCAGGACAGGGGCTGGCTACACCTTC. The gene calls are TRBV5-1 and TRBJ1-2; 9 bases map to TRBD1. The ends lost 5 bases at V and 7 bases at J; junction bases unmatched: 9. There are 14 residues in the CDR3. Per germline, CDR1 SGHRS and CDR2 YFSETQ.

A few counts support this clone. This specimen includes other DNA sequences encoding the same CDR3. This rearrangement joins TRBV6-5 to TRBJ2-3; a weak D match, TRBD2 (5 bases). The CDR3 loop spans 14 amino acids. Germline V lookup: CDR1 MNHEY, CDR2 SVGAGI. Trimming left V 6 bases short and J 0 bases short, with 10 bases between. The CDR3 sequence: CASSLAGSTDTQYF. In DNA form, the CDR3 reads TGTGCCAGCAGCCTGGCGGGCAGCACAGATACGCAGTATTTT.

The V gene is TRBV19, the J gene TRBJ2-5; 7 nucleotides align to TRBD1. The V and J ends lost 6 bases and 5 bases, in that order; junction bases with no gene match: 0. This CDR3 has 11 amino acids. Germline CDR1 LNHDA, CDR2 SQIVND (reference sequence). The CDR3 nucleotides are TGTGCCAGTAGGACAGGGGAGACCCAGTACTTC. Translated: CASRTGETQYF.

This rearrangement joins TRBV11-2 to TRBJ1-6, with D unclear. The CDR3 length is 16 residues. Germline V gene sequence: CDR1 SGHAT, CDR2 FQNNGV. V was pared by 7 bases and J by 2 bases, with 15 bases between. The CDR3 region is CASIWGGPPYNSPLHF. For the CDR3, the DNA is TGTGCCAGCATTTGGGGAGGGCCCCCCTATAATTCACCCCTCCACTTT. Combining the CDR3 with reference TRBV11-2 and TRBJ1-6 gives the whole variable domain EAGVAQSPRYKIIEKRQSVAFWCNPISGHATLYWYQQILGQGPKLLIQFQNNGVVDDSQLPKDRFSAERLKGVDSTLKIQPAKLEDSAVYLCASIWGGPPYNSPLHFGNGTRLTVT.

Here the CDR3 DNA reads TGTGCCAGTAGCGGGACAGCGAACTATGGCTACACCTTC. As protein: CASSGTANYGYTF. This chain uses TRBV19 with TRBJ1-2; 7 bases are shared with TRBD1. Germline V lookup: CDR1 LNHDA, CDR2 SQIVND (reference sequence). V shed 6 bases, J shed 2 bases, and the junction held 3 bases outside the gene matches. CDR3 length equals 13 residues.

The CDR3, as DNA: TGTGCCAGCAGTTACGACAGTTCCTACGAGCAGTACTTC. Translation gives CASSYDSSYEQYF. The chain uses TRBV6-2 or TRBV6-3 and TRBJ2-7, with a possible D match to TRBD1 (5 bases). Between the trimmed V and J ends, which lost 2 bases and 1 base, there was a span of 6 bases. CDR1 is MNHEY, CDR2 SVGEGT, per germline. CDR3 length: 13 amino acids.

The gene calls are TRBV27 and TRBJ1-5; unclear D gene. The germline gives CDR1 MNHEY, CDR2 SMNVEV (reference sequence). There are 13 residues in the CDR3. The germline V and J ends were trimmed by 3 bases and 4 bases, with 7 bases remaining between them. As DNA, the CDR3 is TGTGCCAGCAGTTTTTCGGGGAATCAGCCCCAGCATTTT. Translated, it gives CASSFSGNQPQHF.

The V call is TRBV3-1 (or the pseudogene TRBV3-2), the J call TRBJ1-1; D is unclear. The CDR3 runs to 14 residues. Deletions cut 1 base from V and 1 base from J, with 7 bases between. The V gene's germline CDR1 is LGHDT and CDR2 YNNKEL (reference sequence). The CDR3 loop is CASSQVTENTEAFF. CDR3 coding DNA: TGTGCCAGCAGCCAAGTTACAGAGAACACTGAAGCTTTCTTT.

The CDR3 spells CASSQDPSGGNEQFF. CDR3 nucleotides: TGCGCCAGCAGCCAAGATCCTAGCGGGGGAAATGAGCAGTTCTTC. The V call is TRBV4-1, the J call TRBJ2-1; 10 nucleotides line up with TRBD2. This CDR3 is built from 15 residues. Losses at the gene ends were 0 bases for V and 7 bases for J; bases not matched to a gene: 3. In germline, CDR1 is MGHRA, CDR2 YSYEKL.

This chain connects TRBV19 to TRBJ1-5, with 11 bases matching TRBD1. V was clipped by 4 bases and J by 5 bases; unmatched bases: 7. There are 16 residues in the CDR3. Germline CDR1 is LNHDA and CDR2 is SQIVND (reference sequence). This CDR3 reads CASSRTDRGRDQPQHF. CDR3 DNA: TGTGCCAGTAGTAGGACGGACAGGGGGCGAGATCAGCCCCAGCATTTT.

The chain joins TRBV7-3 to TRBJ2-7; TRBD1 might be the D (6 bases). This CDR3 comprises 15 residues. V lost 1 base, J lost 1 base, and 11 bases lay in between. The V gene's germline CDR1 is SGHTA and CDR2 FQGTGA. CDR3 nucleotide sequence: TGTGCCAGCAGCTTAAAGGCCAGGGGTTCCTACGAGCAGTACTTC. Translation gives CASSLKARGSYEQYF.

The genes are TRBV5-8 and TRBJ2-5; possibly TRBD1 for D (5 bases). Germline CDR1 and CDR2: SGHTS and YDEGEE. The CDR3 has 13 amino acids. Trimming took off 5 bases at V and 3 bases at J, with 11 bases between the two ends. DNA for the CDR3: TGTGCCAGCAGGGGGCAGGGAAAAGAGACCCAGTACTTC. This gives the protein CASRGQGKETQYF.

V gene TRBV6-6 combines with J gene TRBJ2-2; TRBD1 agrees at 7 bases. The length of the CDR3 is 15 residues. J gave up 0 bases and V 6 bases, and 4 bases lay outside the gene matches. In germline, CDR1 is MNHNY, CDR2 SVGAGI (reference sequence). The CDR3 bases are TGTGCCAGCAGACGCAGGGGGACGAACACCGGGGAGCTGTTTTTT. This codes for CASRRRGTNTGELFF.

The chain joins TRBV28 to TRBJ1-2; TRBD1 agrees at 8 bases. CDR3 length: 15 amino acids. Trimming took 6 bases from V and 3 from J; bases not matched to a gene: 9. The germline gives CDR1 MDHEN, CDR2 SYDVKM. CDR3 in amino acids: CASRSHGQGDYGYTF. For the CDR3, the DNA is TGTGCCAGCAGATCCCACGGACAGGGAGACTATGGCTACACCTTC.

V usage is TRBV28 and J usage is TRBJ2-7; maybe TRBD2 (7 bases). CDR3 length equals 14 residues. Trimming took 7 bases from V and 2 from J, leaving 15 bases between them. Germline V gene lookup returns CDR1 MDHEN and CDR2 SYDVKM. CDR3 bases: TGTGCCAGCAACGTGGGGGGGGGCGCCTACGAGCAGTACTTC. Amino acids: CASNVGGGAYEQYF.

The chain carries TRBV7-2 and TRBJ2-5; D may be TRBD1 (5 bases). The CDR3 runs 16 residues. V was shortened by 2 bases and J by 5 bases, with 18 bases between the two germline ends. Per germline, CDR1 SGHTA and CDR2 FQGNSA. CDR3 in amino acids: CASSLNGPGKGETQYF. In DNA, the CDR3 is TGTGCCAGCAGCTTAAACGGCCCCGGAAAGGGGGAGACCCAGTACTTC.

CDR3 protein: CASSPLAGADTGELFF. CDR3 sequence (DNA): TGTGCCAGCTCACCGTTGGCGGGGGCGGATACCGGGGAGCTGTTTTTT. V and J are TRBV18 and TRBJ2-2, with D perhaps matching TRBD2 (7 bases). Germline values: CDR1 KGHSH, CDR2 LQKENI. The CDR3 consists of 16 residues. V dropped 3 bases and J dropped 5 bases, with 16 bases sitting between them.

This clone has only a few counts. The gene calls are TRBV7-9 and TRBJ1-5, with D hard to call. Germline V gene lookup returns CDR1 SEHNR and CDR2 FQNEAQ (reference sequence). Trimming removed 1 base from V and 0 bases from J, with 4 bases in between. This CDR3 spans 14 amino acids. The CDR3: CASSLGYSNQPQHF. The CDR3 coding sequence is TGTGCCAGCAGCTTAGGCTATAGCAATCAGCCCCAGCATTTT.

This rearrangement joins TRBV6-6 to TRBJ2-3; D is uncertain. V lost 6 bases and J lost 6, with 10 bases in between. Germline assignment: CDR1 MNHNY and CDR2 SVGAGI (reference sequence). The length of the CDR3 is 12 residues. The CDR3 spells CASSILADTQYF. As DNA, the CDR3 is TGTGCCAGCAGCATCCTTGCGGATACGCAGTATTTT.

The gene calls are TRBV5-1 and TRBJ2-5; D gene ambiguous. Trimming left V 0 bases short and J 3 bases short, with 9 bases between. The germline gives CDR1 SGHRS, CDR2 YFSETQ. The CDR3 length is 14 residues. CDR3 DNA: TGCGCCAGCAGCTTGGCCGCGCAGGAAGAGACCCAGTACTTC. Its translation is CASSLAAQEETQYF.